This entry concerns a single T cell receptor (beta chain). No cognate antigen has been identified for it. No base-level quality is on record; no much larger clone is a single base apart. The CDR3 regions of human TCRbeta chains were analyzed by immunosequencing. Under the source paper's analysis protocol: Repertoire TCRs were matched against a reference library of SARS-CoV-2-specific TCRs generated with the MIRA antigen-specificity platform. Breadth meant the fraction of unique TCRs that were SARS-CoV-2-associated, whereas depth meant the fraction of total T cells that were SARS-CoV-2-associated. Using the MIRA data, every spike-specific TCR was mapped to the spike region that the TCR reacted to and assigned to either a CD4 or a CD8 class. Log10-transformed breadth and depth values were compared by one-way ANOVA with Sidak's multiple comparisons tests. TCRdb limited this immuneACCESS table to in-frame rearrangements with V and J called. A share of clones is missing; checked studies link under half to unresolved V genes, and the rest is unexplained. That table is the source of V, J and clone size, and D and trimming were worked out from the DNA. For this sample the table gives approximately 82,000 clones, of which 70% to 90% were detected only once. The ten largest account for about an eighth of the sample.

This specimen's time point label, per the study, means: baseline before first vaccination. Samples from vaccinated people were obtained from the UK trials COV001 and COV002, which included a single-blind randomized controlled phase 2/3 trial of AZD1222 (ChAdOx1 nCoV-19) in healthy adults. For TCRbeta chain sequencing, PBMC samples from trial participants were taken at day 0 and at day 28 after the second dose. The sample originates from a study of T cell responses to AZD1222 COVID-19 vaccine (dated by TCRdb to the early 2020s). Turning to the overall study: AZD1222 recipients given second doses at about 4 weeks or at about 12 weeks were pooled, since spike-specific TCR depth and breadth were not found to differ between the two schedules. A total of around 240 trial participants underwent TCR sequencing, of whom about 210 had received two doses of AZD1222 and about 25 had received two doses of the MenACWY control vaccine. Trial participants were enrolled by age into 18-55, 56-69 and 70-plus year subgroups, with roughly 160, 29 and 62 TCR-sequenced participants respectively.

Broader findings and caveats from the paper: Vaccine-associated CD4 TCRs spanned the whole spike protein, with dominant responses in regions 160-218 and 743-854. Because no day 14 peak-response samples were available, repertoires were characterized only after the peak T cell response. The 56-69-year group was small, and its depth increase did not reach significance, likely because of low power. After two AZD1222 doses, spike-specific TCR breadth and depth were significantly higher than at day 0 and than in MenACWY recipients. Reportedly, almost half of the unique spike-specific TCRs recognized epitopes lying outside the regions that are mutated in the B.1.351 and B.1.1.7 variants. Participants were mostly white British, with more females than males. The authors suggested clonal diversity may have been underestimated. Conclusions about previously exposed vaccinees were limited because only a handful of AZD1222 recipients were SARS-CoV-2 seropositive at baseline.

The germline V gene supplies CDR1 SGDLS and CDR2 YYNGEE. The CDR3 contains 15 residues, cysteine and phenylalanine counted. CDR3 DNA only is kept here, 45 bases in frame from base 1. V and J lose 0 bases and 7 bases, and a span of 13 bases separates them. The rearranged segments are TRBV9 and TRBJ1-4, with the identity of the D gene unclear. Material: peripheral blood, obtained on day 0 of AZD1222 vaccination. The sequence came from an adult in good health. The CDR3 in this case is CASSVAGGFGEKLFF. The sequence in DNA is TGTGCCAGCAGCGTAGCTGGAGGATTTGGTGAAAAACTGTTTTTT.